A selection of T cell receptor beta chains follows, all from one sample in a study of cytomegalovirus exposure and HLA in healthy donors. Profiled with immunoSEQ multiplex PCR; TCRdb holds only in-frame clones, not every one. The sample contains 110,000 or so clones, roughly 80% of which appear only once. Source material: PBMCs. The origin of the receptors is a woman in her thirties or forties in good health and CMV-seropositive. Each CDR3 is given with its conserved first and last residue. D genes are given only for firm matches. Expanded clones are given a class, and other clones once, few, many or no size at all.

TRBD1	.	TRBV27	15	TRBJ2-5	TGTGCCAGCAGTTTATATGACAGGGGAGGCGAGACCCAGTACTTC	CASSLYDRGGETQYF
.	.	TRBV9	12	TRBJ2-7	TGTGCCAGCAGCGTAGGGTCGGACGAGCAGTACTTC	CASSVGSDEQYF
.	.	TRBV28	16	TRBJ2-5	TGTGCCAGCAGTTCTAATAAACGGGTCACGCCTAGGGAGCAGTACTTC	CASSSNKRVTPREQYF
.	.	TRBV5-1	15	TRBJ2-1	TGCGCCAGCAGCTTGGACCGGGTTTCCTACAATGAGCAGTTCTTC	CASSLDRVSYNEQFF
.	.	TRBV7-9	14	TRBJ1-2	TGTTCCAGCAGCTTAGTTCGAGGGAACTATGGCTACACCTTC	CSSSLVRGNYGYTF
TRBD1	once	TRBV28	14	TRBJ1-1	TGTGCCAGCAACTCACAGGGGGCAGGCACTGAAGCTTTCTTT	CASNSQGAGTEAFF
TRBD2	.	TRBV7-9	15	TRBJ2-1	TGTGCCAGCAGCAGGACTAGCGGGTTCAGGGATGAGCAGTTCTTC	CASSRTSGFRDEQFF
.	.	TRBV5-4	16	TRBJ1-6	TGTGCCAGCAGTTCATGGAACGCAGGGGTAGGATCACCCCTCCACTTT	CASSSWNAGVGSPLHF
.	.	TRBV6-5	14	TRBJ2-7	TGTGCCAGCCGATCAGGACAGAGCTCCTACGAGCAGTACTTC	CASRSGQSSYEQYF
.	.	TRBV4-1	14	TRBJ2-7	TGCGCCAGCAGCCATGGCGGGCCTCCCTACGAGCAGTACTTC	CASSHGGPPYEQYF
.	.	TRBV28	15	TRBJ2-1	TGTGCCAGCAGGCTGGGGGGTAGCGCCTACAATGAGCAGTTCTTC	CASRLGGSAYNEQFF
TRBD1	.	TRBV6-1	15	TRBJ2-7	TGTGCCAGCGTAACTGACAGGGGGTACACCTACGAGCAGTACTTC	CASVTDRGYTYEQYF
.	.	TRBV11-3	15	TRBJ2-7	TGTGCCAGCAGCTTATTAGATCACGGGGTTGGGGAGCAGTACTTC	CASSLLDHGVGEQYF
.	.	TRBV18	15	TRBJ2-1	TGTGCCAGCTCACCCCTCTGGGGGCCCTACAATGAGCAGTTCTTC	CASSPLWGPYNEQFF
.	.	TRBV6-5	13	TRBJ1-6	TGTGCCAGCAGTTACGAGAATGCCTCACCCCTCCACTTT	CASSYENASPLHF
.	.	TRBV4-2	17	TRBJ1-4	TGTGCCAGCAGCAAAGACAAGGGTACAGCGCAGGGGGAAAAACTGTTTTTT	CASSKDKGTAQGEKLFF
TRBD1	few	TRBV5-8	14	TRBJ1-5	TGTGCCAGCAGCTCCCAGGGGGCAAGTGGGCCCCAGCATTTT	CASSSQGASGPQHF
.	.	TRBV4-1	16	TRBJ1-5	TGCGCCAGCAGCCAACCGACGGGGGGGATCAATCAGCCCCAGCATTTT	CASSQPTGGINQPQHF
TRBD1	few	TRBV7-9	16	TRBJ2-7	TGTGCCAGCAACCCATACCGGGACAGGGCTACCTACGAGCAGTACTTC	CASNPYRDRATYEQYF
.	.	TRBV6-6	14	TRBJ1-4	TGTGCCAGCAGCCGCGGTTGGCAGAGCGAAAAACCGTTTTTT	CASSRGWQSEKPFF
.	.	TRBV18	16	TRBJ2-2	TGTGCCAGCTCACCAGGGCCCACGGGAGAAACCGGGGAGCTGTTTTTT	CASSPGPTGETGELFF
TRBD2	few	TRBV14	18	TRBJ2-7	TGTGCCAGCAGCCCGGCGGGGTTCGTTAGCGGGAGGAGTTACGAGCAGTACTTC	CASSPAGFVSGRSYEQYF
.	.	TRBV19	13	TRBJ1-6	TGTGCCAGTAGTCGCGACAGCAGTTCACCCCTCCACTTT	CASSRDSSSPLHF
.	.	TRBV9	16	TRBJ1-2	TGTGCCAGCAGCGTAGGTGGAGGGGCCGACGGGGTAGGCTACACCTTC	CASSVGGGADGVGYTF
.	.	TRBV28	14	TRBJ2-1	TGTGCCAGCAGTTTACCGTCAGGGGTGGATGAGCAGTTCTTC	CASSLPSGVDEQFF
.	.	TRBV5-6	14	TRBJ2-1	TGTGCCAGCAGCTTGGAACTAGCCTACAATGAGCAGTTCTTC	CASSLELAYNEQFF
TRBD2	few	TRBV4-1	15	TRBJ2-3	TGCGCCAGCAGCCAAGTAGCGGGGGACACAGATACGCAGTATTTT	CASSQVAGDTDTQYF
.	.	TRBV6-5	15	TRBJ2-7	TGTGCCAGCAACCCTAGCGGACAGGGCAGCTACGAGCAGTACTTC	CASNPSGQGSYEQYF
TRBD2	.	TRBV5-4	16	TRBJ2-7	TGTGCCAGCAACCGCGACGGGGGAGGGAGAGGAGACGAGCAGTACTTC	CASNRDGGGRGDEQYF
.	.	TRBV6-5	14	TRBJ1-1	TGTGCCAGCAGTTACTGGGCACGGCCCACTGAAGCTTTCTTT	CASSYWARPTEAFF
TRBD1	.	TRBV28	16	TRBJ1-2	TGTGCCAGCAGTTTATTTAGAGACAGGGCGGTGGATGGCTACACCTTC	CASSLFRDRAVDGYTF
.	.	TRBV4-3	16	TRBJ2-1	TGCGCCAGCAGCCAACTGATTTTCGAGTGGTACAATGAGCAGTTCTTC	CASSQLIFEWYNEQFF
.	.	TRBV7-9	18	TRBJ2-7	TGTGCCAGCAGCCCTCGAAGCGGCCAGGCGAAATGGGACTACGAGCAGTACTTC	CASSPRSGQAKWDYEQYF
.	.	TRBV6-6	13	TRBJ2-7	TGTGCCAGCAGTCGGGGGAACCGCTACGAGCAGTACTTC	CASSRGNRYEQYF
.	.	TRBV19	14	TRBJ1-5	TGTGCCAGTAGGTCACAGGGTGGCAATCAGCCCCAGCATTTT	CASRSQGGNQPQHF
TRBD2	.	TRBV7-2	17	TRBJ2-5	TGTGCCAGCAGCTTAGGGCGACGGGAGGCCTCACGGGAGACCCAGTACTTC	CASSLGRREASRETQYF
.	few	TRBV7-6	14	TRBJ2-7	TGTGCCAGCAGCTTCCGGGACAAAGTCTACGAGCAGTACTTC	CASSFRDKVYEQYF
.	.	TRBV5-1	12	TRBJ2-1	TGCGCCAGCAGCTCCCGTCGGTCTGAGCAGTTCTTC	CASSSRRSEQFF
TRBD1	few	TRBV7-9	16	TRBJ2-7	TGTGCCAGCAGCTTAGGTCCGGGACAGGGGATCTACGAGCAGTACTTC	CASSLGPGQGIYEQYF
TRBD2	once	TRBV11-3	15	TRBJ2-3	TGTGCCAGCAGCTTAGGACTAGGGAGGGCAGATACGCAGTATTTT	CASSLGLGRADTQYF
.	.	TRBV28	13	TRBJ2-7	TGTGCCAGCAGTTCCCACAACAGTTACGAGCAGTACTTC	CASSSHNSYEQYF
TRBD2	.	TRBV9	16	TRBJ2-2	TGTGCCAGCAGCGTCCTAGCGGGGGGGCCGTTCGGGGAGCTGTTTTTT	CASSVLAGGPFGELFF
.	.	TRBV7-6	13	TRBJ1-6	TGTGCCAGCAGCTTAGAACCAGGGTCACCCCTCCACTTT	CASSLEPGSPLHF
TRBD2	.	TRBV7-6	16	TRBJ2-5	TGTGCCAGCAGCTTAGGACTAGCGGGGGGGCAAGAGACCCAGTACTTC	CASSLGLAGGQETQYF
.	.	TRBV4-3	15	TRBJ2-7	TGCGCCAGCAGCCAAGACACAAACAGGGCCGACGAGCAGTACTTC	CASSQDTNRADEQYF
.	.	TRBV5-8	16	TRBJ2-2	TGTGCCAGCAGCTTGGCCACAGGGATTCGATCCGGGGAGCTATTTTTT	CASSLATGIRSGELFF
.	.	TRBV19	14	TRBJ1-6	TGTGCCAGTAGTATAGGAGGGCCCACTTCACCCCTCCACTTT	CASSIGGPTSPLHF
TRBD1	.	TRBV5-1	16	TRBJ2-5	TGCGCCAGCAGCTTGGGGACAGGTGGAGGTCAAGAGACCCAGTACTTC	CASSLGTGGGQETQYF
.	once	TRBV4-2	14	TRBJ2-1	TGTGCCAGCAGCCAGGGCCTACCTTACAATGAGCAGTTCTTC	CASSQGLPYNEQFF
TRBD2	.	TRBV27	14	TRBJ2-3	TGTGCCAGTACTAGCGGGGGAACACCTAATACGCAGTATTTT	CASTSGGTPNTQYF
TRBD1	.	TRBV2	15	TRBJ1-6	TGTGCCAGCAGTGGACAGGGCGGTACTAATTCACCCCTCCACTTT	CASSGQGGTNSPLHF
.	.	TRBV28	13	TRBJ1-1	TGTGCCAGCAGCCGGGGGGATAGCACTGAAGCTTTCTTT	CASSRGDSTEAFF
TRBD1	.	TRBV5-1	14	TRBJ1-1	TGCGCCAGCAGTTCACAGGGGGTGAACACTGAAGCTTTCTTT	CASSSQGVNTEAFF
TRBD1	.	TRBV5-8	18	TRBJ1-5	TGTGCCAGCAGCCTAGGGACAGGGTATCAGAATAGCAATCAGCCCCAGCATTTT	CASSLGTGYQNSNQPQHF
TRBD2	.	TRBV10-2	16	TRBJ2-1	TGCGCCAGCAGTGATTGGGTACTAGCGGGAGCCCATGAGCAGTTCTTC	CASSDWVLAGAHEQFF